The rows below give T cell receptor beta chains drawn from one sample of a study of T cell repertoires in cytomegalovirus infection. One entry per CDR3 protein results from TCRdb running MiXCR on the reads. The table lists around 530,000 distinct CDR3 sequences, 15% to 20% of them singletons. The sequencing input was CD8+ T cells from PBMCs. The receptors originated from a human donor in good health (CMV status not recorded). Some clones in this sample may be carry-over from other donors' samples. Both conserved end residues are part of each CDR3. The D gene is left open where the match is weak. Size is omitted from some rows. Given values are once, few, many or a class for expanded clones.

cdr3_nt: TGTGCCAGCAGTGACCCGGGGGACACTGAAGCTTTCTTT; cdr3_aa: CASSDPGDTEAFF; clone_size: NA; v_call: TRBV6-6; j_call: TRBJ1-1; d_call: NA
cdr3_nt: TGCAGCGTTGAAGCCCTCGTGGGGCAGTTCTTC; cdr3_aa: CSVEALVGQFF; clone_size: few; v_call: TRBV29-1; j_call: TRBJ2-1; d_call: NA
cdr3_nt: TGTGCCAGCAGCTCTAACCTCTTGGCGGGAGGTTGGGATGAGCAGTTCTTC; cdr3_aa: CASSSNLLAGGWDEQFF; clone_size: many; v_call: TRBV7-2; j_call: TRBJ2-1; d_call: TRBD2
cdr3_nt: TGTGCCAGCAGCACGGGGGAGGGGGGATCCTCCTACGAGCAGTACTTC; cdr3_aa: CASSTGEGGSSYEQYF; clone_size: NA; v_call: TRBV5-5; j_call: TRBJ2-7; d_call: NA
cdr3_nt: TGCGCCAGCAGTGAGCAGGTCAGCACCGGGGAGCTGTTTTTT; cdr3_aa: CASSEQVSTGELFF; clone_size: many; v_call: TRBV10-2; j_call: TRBJ2-2; d_call: NA
cdr3_nt: TGTACCAGCAGCCCAAAGAGCTACTACGAGCAGTACTTC; cdr3_aa: CTSSPKSYYEQYF; clone_size: NA; v_call: TRBV7-4; j_call: TRBJ2-7; d_call: NA
cdr3_nt: TGTGCCAGCAGCTCCCCCGGAGGGGAGCAGTTCTTC; cdr3_aa: CASSSPGGEQFF; clone_size: many; v_call: TRBV7-3; j_call: TRBJ2-1; d_call: NA
cdr3_nt: TGTGCCAGCTCACCCGTAGGGGGGAGCTCCTACAATGAGCAGTTCTTC; cdr3_aa: CASSPVGGSSYNEQFF; clone_size: few; v_call: TRBV18; j_call: TRBJ2-1; d_call: NA
cdr3_nt: TGTGCCAGCAGCCAAGAGGCTGTGACCATAGCCGTCGATGAGCAGTTCTTC; cdr3_aa: CASSQEAVTIAVDEQFF; clone_size: many; v_call: TRBV14; j_call: TRBJ2-1; d_call: NA
cdr3_nt: TGCGCCAGCAGCCAAGATGGGTTAGGGGTCGATGAAGCTTTCTTT; cdr3_aa: CASSQDGLGVDEAFF; clone_size: few; v_call: TRBV4-1; j_call: TRBJ1-1; d_call: NA
cdr3_nt: TGTGCCAGCAGCTCGGCGGGTTTTTACTACGAGCAGTACTTC; cdr3_aa: CASSSAGFYYEQYF; clone_size: NA; v_call: TRBV7-9; j_call: TRBJ2-7; d_call: NA
cdr3_nt: TGTGCCAGCCATACAGTTTCTCAGCTTTTCTATAATTCACCCCTCCACTTT; cdr3_aa: CASHTVSQLFYNSPLHF; clone_size: many; v_call: TRBV28; j_call: TRBJ1-6; d_call: NA
cdr3_nt: TGCGCCAGCAGCCGCGCGACTGGGAACACCGGGGAGCTGTTTTTT; cdr3_aa: CASSRATGNTGELFF; clone_size: NA; v_call: TRBV4-1; j_call: TRBJ2-2; d_call: NA
cdr3_nt: TGTGCCAGCAGCCCCCCGACAGACTACGAGCAGTACTTC; cdr3_aa: CASSPPTDYEQYF; clone_size: many; v_call: TRBV11-2; j_call: TRBJ2-7; d_call: NA
cdr3_nt: TGCAGTGCTAGAGTTACCGGGACAGGCCGCACAGATACGCAGTATTTT; cdr3_aa: CSARVTGTGRTDTQYF; clone_size: NA; v_call: TRBV20-1; j_call: TRBJ2-3; d_call: TRBD1
cdr3_nt: TGTGCCAGCAGCTTAGCGGGAGGGAACAACGGGGCGCTGTTTTTT; cdr3_aa: CASSLAGGNNGALFF; clone_size: NA; v_call: TRBV7-6; j_call: TRBJ2-2; d_call: TRBD2
cdr3_nt: TGTGCCATCATGAAAGACTACAATGAGCAGTTCTTC; cdr3_aa: CAIMKDYNEQFF; clone_size: NA; v_call: TRBV10-3; j_call: TRBJ2-1; d_call: NA
cdr3_nt: TGTGCCAGCAGCTCCCTTCAATTTTCAACTAATGAAAAACTGTTTTTT; cdr3_aa: CASSSLQFSTNEKLFF; clone_size: many; v_call: TRBV7-9; j_call: TRBJ1-4; d_call: NA
cdr3_nt: TGTGCCAGCATTTACGGAGTGTCGGACAGCAGCGATCAGCCCCAGCATTTT; cdr3_aa: CASIYGVSDSSDQPQHF; clone_size: many; v_call: TRBV6-6; j_call: TRBJ1-5; d_call: NA
cdr3_nt: TGTGCCAGCAGCTCCACCGGGCGGAAGGTTTACGAGCAGTACTTC; cdr3_aa: CASSSTGRKVYEQYF; clone_size: many; v_call: TRBV7-9; j_call: TRBJ2-7; d_call: NA
cdr3_nt: TGTGCCAGCAGCGCCAGGGTTGTCGGTGAAAAACTGTTTTTT; cdr3_aa: CASSARVVGEKLFF; clone_size: NA; v_call: TRBV9; j_call: TRBJ1-4; d_call: NA
cdr3_nt: TGTGCCAGCAGGGGAGGGTGGCGGGGGGGCAATGAGCAGTTCTTC; cdr3_aa: CASRGGWRGGNEQFF; clone_size: few; v_call: TRBV27; j_call: TRBJ2-1; d_call: TRBD2
cdr3_nt: TGCGCCAGCAGCCCGAGTGGGGGGGCTGGGGACACCGGGGAGCTGTTTTTT; cdr3_aa: CASSPSGGAGDTGELFF; clone_size: NA; v_call: TRBV5-1; j_call: TRBJ2-2; d_call: NA
cdr3_nt: TGTGCCAGCAGCCCGCTGGACAGGGTGCGGGACAATGAGCAGTTCTTC; cdr3_aa: CASSPLDRVRDNEQFF; clone_size: few; v_call: TRBV5-6; j_call: TRBJ2-1; d_call: TRBD1
cdr3_nt: TGTGCCAGCAGCTTAGCGTGGACAGAGCAAGAGACCCAGTACTTC; cdr3_aa: CASSLAWTEQETQYF; clone_size: many; v_call: TRBV7-6; j_call: TRBJ2-5; d_call: NA
cdr3_nt: TGTGCCAGCAGCTTAAACAGGAATAGCAATCAGCCCCAGCATTTT; cdr3_aa: CASSLNRNSNQPQHF; clone_size: many; v_call: TRBV11-2; j_call: TRBJ1-5; d_call: NA
cdr3_nt: TGTGCCAGCAGTGAAGCTTCGGGGGGTTTCCACGAGCAGTACTTC; cdr3_aa: CASSEASGGFHEQYF; clone_size: many; v_call: TRBV6-1; j_call: TRBJ2-7; d_call: TRBD2
cdr3_nt: TGTGCCAGCAGTCCCGCCAATGGACCTGCCTATGGCTACACCTTC; cdr3_aa: CASSPANGPAYGYTF; clone_size: few; v_call: TRBV6-1; j_call: TRBJ1-2; d_call: NA
cdr3_nt: TGTGCCAGCAGCTTGGAGGGACAGGCGATGAACACTGAAGCTTTCTTT; cdr3_aa: CASSLEGQAMNTEAFF; clone_size: many; v_call: TRBV7-8; j_call: TRBJ1-1; d_call: TRBD1
cdr3_nt: TGTGCCAGCAGCCAGGTAGAGGCTAGCGGGTCTTCCTACGAGCAGTACTTC; cdr3_aa: CASSQVEASGSSYEQYF; clone_size: NA; v_call: TRBV4-2; j_call: TRBJ2-7; d_call: TRBD2
cdr3_nt: TGTGCCAGCAGCTTATTGGCGGGGGGGCCAGGGGAGCTGTTTTTT; cdr3_aa: CASSLLAGGPGELFF; clone_size: many; v_call: TRBV7-2; j_call: TRBJ2-2; d_call: TRBD2
cdr3_nt: TGTGCCAGCAGTTTCCGACAGGGTGCAGCTAATGAAAAACTGTTTTTT; cdr3_aa: CASSFRQGAANEKLFF; clone_size: few; v_call: TRBV27; j_call: TRBJ1-4; d_call: TRBD1
cdr3_nt: TGTGCCAGCAGTATTCGAGGCTTTGAGACCCAGTACTTC; cdr3_aa: CASSIRGFETQYF; clone_size: NA; v_call: TRBV28; j_call: TRBJ2-5; d_call: NA
cdr3_nt: TGTGCCAGCAGTTACTCGATGGGGGAATCCTACAATGAGCAGTTCTTC; cdr3_aa: CASSYSMGESYNEQFF; clone_size: few; v_call: TRBV6-5; j_call: TRBJ2-1; d_call: NA
cdr3_nt: TGCGCCAGCAGTGTGCTGGGGTTGAAGAACACTGAAGCTTTCTTT; cdr3_aa: CASSVLGLKNTEAFF; clone_size: many; v_call: TRBV10-2; j_call: TRBJ1-1; d_call: NA
cdr3_nt: TGTGCCAGCAGCTTAGAGGCCCGCCGGACCCAGAACTTC; cdr3_aa: CASSLEARRTQNF; clone_size: NA; v_call: TRBV7-6; j_call: TRBJ2-5; d_call: NA
cdr3_nt: TGTGCCAGCAGTCTTGAGCGGAGCGGGGTGTATGGCTACACCTTC; cdr3_aa: CASSLERSGVYGYTF; clone_size: NA; v_call: TRBV28; j_call: TRBJ1-2; d_call: NA
cdr3_nt: TGCAGTGCTAGTGTCGATAGGGGGCTGAACACTGAAGCTTTCTTT; cdr3_aa: CSASVDRGLNTEAFF; clone_size: few; v_call: TRBV20-1; j_call: TRBJ1-1; d_call: TRBD1
cdr3_nt: TGTGCCAGCAGCTTGGCCCAGGGGGCATACGAGCAGTACTTC; cdr3_aa: CASSLAQGAYEQYF; clone_size: few; v_call: TRBV5-6; j_call: TRBJ2-7; d_call: TRBD1
cdr3_nt: TGTGCCAGCAGCTTAGTAGGGAGCTATGAAAAACTGTTTTTT; cdr3_aa: CASSLVGSYEKLFF; clone_size: many; v_call: TRBV7-9; j_call: TRBJ1-4; d_call: NA